A selection of T cell receptor beta chains follows, all from one sample in a study. Each CDR3 protein is one row after TCRdb ran MiXCR on the reads. The sample lists over 1,500 distinct CDR3 sequences, approximately 8% occurring once. The material sequenced was CD4+ T cells from peripheral blood. These receptors were taken from a human donor with rheumatoid arthritis. The CDR3 runs from the conserved cysteine through the conserved F or W. D genes are given only for firm matches. Clone size is given as once, few or many counts, or a class when the clone is expanded.

j_call: TRBJ1-1; v_call: TRBV11-1; d_call: TRBD1; clone_size: medium-sized; cdr3_aa: CASSAGTDEAFF; cdr3_nt: TGTGCCAGCAGCGCGGGGACAGATGAAGCTTTCTTT
j_call: TRBJ1-6; v_call: TRBV6-1; d_call: .; clone_size: large; cdr3_aa: CASSDGQQVPLHF; cdr3_nt: TGTGCCAGCAGTGACGGGCAGCAGGTTCCCCTCCACTTT
j_call: TRBJ2-6; v_call: TRBV9; d_call: TRBD2; clone_size: medium-sized; cdr3_aa: CASSLWTSGMVSAGANVLTF; cdr3_nt: TGTGCCAGCAGCCTCTGGACTAGCGGGATGGTTTCGGCCGGGGCCAACGTCCTGACTTTC
j_call: TRBJ2-5; v_call: TRBV14; d_call: .; clone_size: few; cdr3_aa: CASSHQETQYF; cdr3_nt: TGTGCCAGCAGCCACCAAGAGACCCAGTACTTC
j_call: TRBJ2-3; v_call: TRBV27; d_call: .; clone_size: large; cdr3_aa: CASRTGSLGGTDTQYF; cdr3_nt: TGTGCCAGCAGGACAGGATCCCTCGGCGGCACAGATACGCAGTATTTT
j_call: TRBJ2-7; v_call: TRBV14; d_call: TRBD2; clone_size: medium-sized; cdr3_aa: CASSQLLAGGTHEQYF; cdr3_nt: TGTGCCAGCAGCCAGCTTCTAGCGGGAGGAACCCACGAGCAGTACTTC
j_call: TRBJ2-7; v_call: TRBV20-1; d_call: .; clone_size: medium-sized; cdr3_aa: CSTSRASEQYF; cdr3_nt: TGCAGTACCAGCAGAGCGTCCGAGCAGTACTTC
j_call: TRBJ2-1; v_call: TRBV12-3/TRBV12-4; d_call: TRBD2; clone_size: medium-sized; cdr3_aa: CASSFGGSGEYLEQFF; cdr3_nt: TGTGCCAGCAGTTTCGGTGGTAGCGGGGAATATTTGGAGCAGTTCTTC
j_call: TRBJ2-7; v_call: TRBV18; d_call: .; clone_size: medium-sized; cdr3_aa: CASSPPRTAGTSYEQYF; cdr3_nt: TGTGCCAGCTCACCACCACGGACAGCCGGGACCTCCTACGAGCAGTACTTC
j_call: TRBJ1-2; v_call: TRBV7-9; d_call: .; clone_size: medium-sized; cdr3_aa: CASSHAGANYGYTF; cdr3_nt: TGTGCCAGCAGCCACGCGGGGGCCAACTATGGCTACACCTTC